The 27 T cell receptor beta chains listed next were all sequenced from one sample in a study of cytomegalovirus exposure and HLA in healthy donors. Assay used: immunoSEQ multiplex PCR; TCRdb lists only in-frame clones, some missing. Of around 63,000 clones detected, 90% to 96% appear once; the ten largest clones hold around 1%. Material: PBMCs. The receptors were gathered from a woman younger than 35 in good health and CMV-seronegative.

The V and J genes are TRBV29-1 and TRBJ2-7, with D unclear. V gave up 6 bases and J gave up 3 bases, with 12 bases separating them. The CDR3 covers 12 residues. Germline assignment: CDR1 SQVTM and CDR2 ANQGSEA. The CDR3 DNA reads TGCAGCGTGCTGACTCGTCTCTACGAGCAGTACTTC. Translated: CSVLTRLYEQYF.

The chain joins TRBV27 to TRBJ1-4; 8 bases fit TRBD1. V was clipped by 9 bases and J by 6 bases; unmatched bases: 6. The CDR3 length is 13 residues. CDR1 and CDR2 from the germline V gene are MNHEY and SMNVEV (reference sequence). The CDR3 coding sequence is TGTGCCAGTGGGGGACAGGCGGATGAAAAACTGTTTTTT. This encodes CASGGQADEKLFF.

This clone was seen only once. The J gene is TRBJ2-7, the V gene TRBV9, with 7 nucleotides matching TRBD2. V gave up 2 bases and J gave up 3 bases; unmatched junction bases: 8. Per the germline V gene, CDR1 is SGDLS and CDR2 is YYNGEE. The CDR3 loop spans 15 amino acids. The CDR3 region is CASSVTVGGLYEQYF. DNA for the CDR3: TGTGCCAGCAGCGTCACCGTGGGAGGGCTCTACGAGCAGTACTTC. Variable domain in full (rest from reference TRBV9 and TRBJ2-7): DSGVTQTPKHLITATGQRVTLRCSPRSGDLSVYWYQQSLDQGLQFLIQYYNGEERAKGNILERFSAQQFPDLHSELNLSSLELGDSALYFCASSVTVGGLYEQYFGPGTRLTVT.

The genes are TRBV28 and TRBJ1-5; TRBD1 agrees at 8 bases. The V and J ends lost 6 bases and 3 bases, in that order; junction bases with no gene match: 7. The CDR3 consists of 15 residues. CDR1 is MDHEN and CDR2 is SYDVKM in the germline V gene. The CDR3 DNA sequence: TGTGCCAGCAGATCCCGGGACAGGCCCAATCAGCCCCAGCATTTT. Protein: CASRSRDRPNQPQHF.

This clone was seen a handful of times. The junction does not match germline at one end; this may be a read error. The rearrangement joins TRBV6-4 to TRBJ2-7; 7 positions match TRBD1. The CDR3 has 13 amino acids. CDR1 MRHNA and CDR2 SNTAGT come from the germline V gene. In nucleotides, the CDR3 is TGTGCCAGCAGCCGGGACAGTTCCTCCGAGCAGTACTTC. Translated, it gives CASSRDSSSEQYF.

V and J are TRBV19 and TRBJ1-1; no clear D. CDR1 and CDR2 from the germline V gene are LNHDA and SQIVND (reference sequence). Trimming pared 1 base from V and 3 bases from J, leaving 12 bases between. The length of the CDR3 is 15 residues. CDR3 residues: CASSIGGGRDTEAFF. The CDR3 nucleotides read TGTGCCAGTAGTATAGGAGGAGGGCGGGACACTGAAGCTTTCTTT.

This chain links TRBV18 with TRBJ2-1; the match to TRBD2 covers 16 bases. CDR3 length: 15 residues. V trimming: 4 bases; J trimming: 8 bases; junction bases outside the gene matches: 2. From germline, CDR1 is KGHSH and CDR2 LQKENI. This chain's CDR3 is CASSQGLAGGDEQFF. The CDR3 region has the DNA TGTGCCAGCTCACAGGGACTAGCGGGAGGGGATGAGCAGTTCTTC.

This CDR3 is CASSLGGRGLAGETQYF. CDR3 DNA: TGTGCCAGCAGCTTAGGAGGACGGGGACTAGCGGGGGAGACCCAGTACTTC. This rearrangement joins TRBV7-8 to TRBJ2-5; 13 bases line up with TRBD2. V trimming: 1 base; J trimming: 5 bases; junction bases outside the gene matches: 7. Germline loops: CDR1 SGHVS, CDR2 FQNEAQ. There are 17 residues in the CDR3.

The rearrangement joins TRBV25-1 to TRBJ1-2, with D perhaps matching TRBD1 (5 bases). The ends were cut back, 1 base at V and 4 bases at J, with 10 bases in the middle. The CDR3 runs 14 residues. The germline V gene has CDR1 MGHDK and CDR2 SYGVNS. The CDR3 DNA is TGTGCCAGCAGTGAATCGGGGGGGGGCTATGGCTACACCTTC. This encodes CASSESGGGYGYTF.

The gene calls are TRBV19 and TRBJ2-1, with TRBD1 matching over 7 bases. The CDR3 has 15 amino acids. With V trimmed by 6 bases and J by 0 bases, 5 bases remained unmatched. Germline V gene sequence: CDR1 LNHDA, CDR2 SQIVND (reference sequence). The CDR3 DNA reads as TGTGCCAGTAGCCCAGGGGGAATCTCCTACAATGAGCAGTTCTTC. Its translation: CASSPGGISYNEQFF.

Only one count was recorded for this clone. The chain uses TRBV7-2 and TRBJ1-2; 7 bases line up with TRBD1. The V gene's germline CDR1 is SGHTA and CDR2 FQGNSA. Losses at the gene ends were 1 base for V and 4 bases for J; bases not matched to a gene: 6. The CDR3 loop spans 15 amino acids. DNA of the CDR3: TGTGCCAGCAGCTTAGTAACCGGGACAGTCTATGGCTACACCTTC. This encodes CASSLVTGTVYGYTF.

This sequence joins TRBV30 and TRBJ2-7; tentative D call: TRBD2 (5 bases). V lost 0 bases to trimming and J lost 3 bases, with 12 bases between them. CDR1 and CDR2 (germline): GTSNPN, SVGIG (reference sequence). The CDR3 consists of 14 residues. CDR3 sequence (DNA): TGTGCCTGGAGTGTGGGCGGGCAGATCTACGAGCAGTACTTC. It encodes CAWSVGGQIYEQYF.

This rearrangement joins TRBV4-3 to TRBJ2-1, with D perhaps TRBD2 (7 bases). CDR1 and CDR2 (germline): LGHNA, YSLEER. V lost 4 bases to trimming and J lost 6 bases, with 22 bases between them. CDR3 length: 17 amino acids. CDR3 coding DNA: TGCGCCAGCAGCCCCCGGTGGGGGGGCCTTGGGGGCAATGAGCAGTTCTTC. Translating it yields CASSPRWGGLGGNEQFF.

J is TRBJ2-1 and V is TRBV4-1, with 13 bases lining up with TRBD2. CDR1 and CDR2 from the germline V gene are MGHRA and YSYEKL. V was clipped by 8 bases and J by 9 bases; unmatched bases: 19. The CDR3 consists of 18 residues. This CDR3 is CASSLVKGLAGPGGEQFF. DNA for the CDR3: TGCGCCAGCTCCTTGGTCAAGGGACTAGCGGGACCGGGGGGTGAGCAGTTCTTC.

This clone was seen just once. The chain couples TRBV5-4 to TRBJ2-7, with TRBD2 matching 9 bases. The J segment lost 3 bases and the V segment lost 7 bases, leaving 8 bases of the junction unmatched. Germline-derived CDR1 and CDR2 are SGHNT and YYREEE (reference sequence). The length of the CDR3 is 14 residues. The CDR3 coding sequence is TGTGCCAGCCATCTAGCGGGGTATGACTACGAGCAGTACTTC. Amino acids: CASHLAGYDYEQYF. The whole variable domain, filled in from reference TRBV5-4 and TRBJ2-7, reads ETGVTQSPTHLIKTRGQQVTLRCSSQSGHNTVSWYQQALGQGPQFIFQYYREEENGRGNFPPRFSGLQFPNYSSELNVNALELDDSALYLCASHLAGYDYEQYFGPGTRLTVT.

The chain uses TRBV4-3 and TRBJ2-3, with a weak D call TRBD1 (5 bases). The germline V gene encodes CDR1 LGHNA and CDR2 YSLEER. CDR3 size: 13 residues. The germline V and J ends were trimmed by 1 base and 6 bases, with 8 bases remaining between them. CDR3 loop: CASSQVGADTQYF. The CDR3 DNA reads TGCGCCAGCAGCCAAGTTGGGGCCGATACGCAGTATTTT.

The chain uses TRBV30 and TRBJ2-7; tentative D call: TRBD1 (6 bases). V was clipped by 2 bases and J by 7 bases, with 15 bases between them. The CDR3 sequence is 13 residues long. The germline V gene has CDR1 GTSNPN and CDR2 SVGIG (reference sequence). The CDR3 protein is CAWSSQGPGEQYF. CDR3 sequence (DNA): TGTGCCTGGAGTAGCCAGGGGCCGGGGGAGCAGTACTTC.

Notes on this clone: Sequence at one end of the junction differs from germline and may be a read error. V is TRBV28 and J is TRBJ1-4; 7 bases are shared with TRBD1. The germline CDR1 and CDR2 sequences are MDHEN and SYDVKM. The CDR3 has 11 amino acids. In DNA, the CDR3 is TGTGCCAGCAGTTCTCCCGGGACAGTGGTTTTT. Its protein is CASSSPGTVVF.

V and J are TRBV27 and TRBJ2-5; 8 bases line up with TRBD1. Trimming cost V 8 bases and J 1 base; bases outside gene matches: 6. Looked up from germline, CDR1 is MNHEY and CDR2 is SMNVEV (reference sequence). The CDR3 sequence is 14 residues long. The CDR3 is CASGAGGVQETQYF. In DNA, the CDR3 is TGTGCCAGCGGGGCAGGGGGCGTCCAAGAGACCCAGTACTTC.

The CDR3 bases are TGTGCCAGCAGTTACCTAGCGGGAGGGCCGGGGGAGCAGTACTTC. This codes for CASSYLAGGPGEQYF. The J gene is TRBJ2-7, the V gene TRBV6-7; the match to TRBD2 covers 12 bases. TRBV6-7 is sorted into the ORF group, with uncertain function. The V segment lost 2 bases and the J segment 7 bases; nucleotides outside the gene matches: 6. The CDR3 is 15 amino acids.

This clone has a single count. V and J are TRBV18 and TRBJ1-1; the match to TRBD1 covers 9 bases. In germline, CDR1 is KGHSH, CDR2 LQKENI. The CDR3 loop spans 13 amino acids. V lost 3 bases, J lost 4 bases, and 0 bases stayed unmatched. The CDR3 region is CASSPGQGTEAFF. Written as DNA, the CDR3 is TGTGCCAGCTCACCGGGACAGGGCACTGAAGCTTTCTTT.

The chain employs TRBV6-5 and TRBJ1-5; D is possibly TRBD1 (6 bases). Germline lookup yields CDR1 MNHEY and CDR2 SVGAGI. This CDR3 comprises 14 residues. Trimming pared 6 bases from V and 9 bases from J, leaving 18 bases between. Written as DNA, the CDR3 is TGTGCCAGCAGCCCCATGGGGGGGCAAGGGCCCCAGCATTTT. Translation gives CASSPMGGQGPQHF.

The rearrangement joins TRBV4-1 to TRBJ1-1, with D tentatively TRBD1 (5 bases). V was cut by 2 bases and J by 4 bases, with 20 bases left in between. The CDR3 totals 17 residues. Germline V CDR1 and CDR2: MGHRA, YSYEKL. CDR3 bases: TGCGCCAGCAGCCAACCCAGACCCCCGGCTACAGGCACTGAAGCTTTCTTT. It codes for CASSQPRPPATGTEAFF.

This chain links TRBV27 with TRBJ2-1; TRBD2 might be the D (5 bases). V was shortened by 6 bases and J by 9 bases, with 12 bases between the two germline ends. There are 12 residues in the CDR3. The V gene's germline CDR1 is MNHEY and CDR2 SMNVEV (reference sequence). This chain's CDR3 is CASRSGSREQFF. In DNA, the CDR3 is TGTGCCAGCAGGTCTGGGAGTCGTGAGCAGTTCTTC.

The chain recombines TRBV7-2 with TRBJ2-1; 7 nucleotides match TRBD2. The CDR3 is made up of 15 amino acids. Trimming cost V 7 bases and J 9 bases; bases outside gene matches: 15. CDR1 SGHTA and CDR2 FQGNSA come from the germline V gene. The CDR3 protein is CASIPKTGRESEQFF. The DNA of the CDR3 is TGTGCCAGCATCCCCAAGACCGGGCGGGAGAGTGAGCAGTTCTTC.

This chain joins TRBV28 and TRBJ2-3; 7 bases agree with TRBD2. Trimming at V came to 5 bases and at J to 8 bases, leaving 10 bases not matched to a gene. The CDR3 is 14 amino acids. Germline CDR1 MDHEN, CDR2 SYDVKM. CDR3 loop: CASSPGGTTGTQYF. DNA of the CDR3: TGTGCCAGCAGTCCGGGAGGCACCACGGGTACGCAGTATTTT.

The V call is TRBV30, the J call TRBJ1-1; D is perhaps TRBD1 (5 bases). The CDR3 is 14 amino acids. Germline V lookup: CDR1 GTSNPN, CDR2 SVGIG (reference sequence). V lost 2 bases to trimming and J lost 1 base, with 11 bases between them. CDR3 residues: CAWSWGGENTEAFF. The CDR3 bases are TGTGCCTGGAGTTGGGGCGGGGAGAACACTGAAGCTTTCTTT.